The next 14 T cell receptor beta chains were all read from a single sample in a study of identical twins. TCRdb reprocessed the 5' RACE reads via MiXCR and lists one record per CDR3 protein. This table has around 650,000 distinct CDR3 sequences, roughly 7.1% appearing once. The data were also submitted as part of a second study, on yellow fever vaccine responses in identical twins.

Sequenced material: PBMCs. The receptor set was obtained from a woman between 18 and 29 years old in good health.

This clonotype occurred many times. The chain's CDR3 is CSAGVQGANIQYF. The CDR3 coding sequence is TGCAGTGCAGGGGTCCAGGGGGCGAACATTCAGTACTTC. The rearrangement uses TRBV20-1 and TRBJ2-4, with 8 bases matching TRBD1. Germline V gene lookup returns CDR1 DFQATT and CDR2 SNEGSKA (reference sequence). J gave up 7 bases and V 6 bases, and 8 bases lay outside the gene matches. CDR3 length equals 13 residues.

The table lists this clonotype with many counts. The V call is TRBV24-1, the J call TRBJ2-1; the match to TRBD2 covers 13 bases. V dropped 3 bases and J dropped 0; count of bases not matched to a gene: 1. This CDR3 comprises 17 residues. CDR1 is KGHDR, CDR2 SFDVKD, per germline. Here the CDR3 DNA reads TGTGCCACCAGTGATAGGACTAGCGGGAGCTCCTACAATGAGCAGTTCTTC. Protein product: CATSDRTSGSSYNEQFF.

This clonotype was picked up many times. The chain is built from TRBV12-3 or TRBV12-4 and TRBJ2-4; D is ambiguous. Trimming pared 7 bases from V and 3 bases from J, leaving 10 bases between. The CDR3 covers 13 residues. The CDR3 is CASTAVDKNIQYF. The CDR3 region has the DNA TGTGCCAGCACCGCCGTAGACAAAAACATTCAGTACTTC.

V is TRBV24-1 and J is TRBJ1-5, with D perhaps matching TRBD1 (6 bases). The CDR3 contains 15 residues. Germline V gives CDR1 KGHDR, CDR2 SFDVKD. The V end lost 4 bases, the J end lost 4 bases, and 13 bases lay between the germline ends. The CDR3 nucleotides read TGTGCCACCAGTGAACAAGGGGGGTGGAATCAGCCCCAGCATTTT. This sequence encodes CATSEQGGWNQPQHF.

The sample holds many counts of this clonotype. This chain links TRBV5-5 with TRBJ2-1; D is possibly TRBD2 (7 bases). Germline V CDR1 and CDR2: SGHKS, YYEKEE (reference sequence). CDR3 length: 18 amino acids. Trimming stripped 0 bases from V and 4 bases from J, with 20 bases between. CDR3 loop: CASSLVRGEAGRYNEQFF. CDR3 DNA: TGTGCCAGCAGCTTGGTTAGGGGGGAAGCGGGAAGATACAATGAGCAGTTCTTC.

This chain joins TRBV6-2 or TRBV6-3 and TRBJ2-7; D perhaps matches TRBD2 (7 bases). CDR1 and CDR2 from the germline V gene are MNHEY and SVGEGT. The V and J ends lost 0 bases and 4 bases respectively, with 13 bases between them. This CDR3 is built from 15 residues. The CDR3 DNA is TGTGCCAGCAGTTACTCAGCAGGGGAGGGTTACGAGCAGTACGTC. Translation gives CASSYSAGEGYEQYV.

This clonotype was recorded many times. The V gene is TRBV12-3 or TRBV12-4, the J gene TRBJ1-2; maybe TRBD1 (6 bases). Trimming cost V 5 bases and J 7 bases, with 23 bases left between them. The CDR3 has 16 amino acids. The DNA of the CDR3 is TGTGCCAGCAGTCCACGGGGGGGCTCCATAACGAGTGGCTACACCTTC. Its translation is CASSPRGGSITSGYTF.

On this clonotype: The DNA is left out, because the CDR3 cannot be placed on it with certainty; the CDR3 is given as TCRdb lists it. CDR3 region: CASSLFGPGRDEAFF. The chain recombines TRBV7-2 with TRBJ1-1; TRBD1, the D gene given by the table, was not confirmed from the DNA. Germline CDR1 reads SGHTA; CDR2 reads FQGNSA. The CDR3 numbers 15 amino acids, ends counted.

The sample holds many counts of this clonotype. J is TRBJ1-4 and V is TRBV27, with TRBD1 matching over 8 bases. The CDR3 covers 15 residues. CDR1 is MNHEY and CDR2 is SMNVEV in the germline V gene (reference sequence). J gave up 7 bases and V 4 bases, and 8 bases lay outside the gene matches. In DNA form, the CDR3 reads TGTGCCAGCAGTTATTCCGGGACAGGAGTTGAAAAACTGTTTTTT. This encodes CASSYSGTGVEKLFF.

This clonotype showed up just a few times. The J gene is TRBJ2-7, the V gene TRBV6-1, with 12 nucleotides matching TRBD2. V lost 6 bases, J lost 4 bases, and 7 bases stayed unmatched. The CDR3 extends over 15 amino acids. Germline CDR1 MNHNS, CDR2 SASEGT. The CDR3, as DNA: TGTGCCAGCAGGGCACTAGCGGGAGGTTATTACGAGCAGTACTTC. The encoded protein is CASRALAGGYYEQYF.

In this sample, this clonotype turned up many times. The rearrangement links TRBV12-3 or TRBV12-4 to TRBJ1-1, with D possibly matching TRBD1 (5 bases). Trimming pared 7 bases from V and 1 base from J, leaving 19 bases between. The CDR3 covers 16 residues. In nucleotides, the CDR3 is TGTGCCAGCACCCGGAGGTCGGGGCAGACGAACACTGAAGCTTTCTTT. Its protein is CASTRRSGQTNTEAFF.

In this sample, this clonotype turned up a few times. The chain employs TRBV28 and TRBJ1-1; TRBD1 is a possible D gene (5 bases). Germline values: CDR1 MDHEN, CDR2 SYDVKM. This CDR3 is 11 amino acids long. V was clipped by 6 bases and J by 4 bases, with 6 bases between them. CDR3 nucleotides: TGTGCCAGCAGGGACACCACTGAAGCTTTCTTT. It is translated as CASRDTTEAFF.

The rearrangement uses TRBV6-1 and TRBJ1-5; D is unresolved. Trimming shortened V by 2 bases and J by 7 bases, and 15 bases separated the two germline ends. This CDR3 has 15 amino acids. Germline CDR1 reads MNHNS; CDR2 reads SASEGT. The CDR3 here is CASSEFVRGNQPQHF. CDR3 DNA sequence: TGTGCCAGCAGTGAATTTGTGAGAGGAAACCAGCCCCAGCATTTT.

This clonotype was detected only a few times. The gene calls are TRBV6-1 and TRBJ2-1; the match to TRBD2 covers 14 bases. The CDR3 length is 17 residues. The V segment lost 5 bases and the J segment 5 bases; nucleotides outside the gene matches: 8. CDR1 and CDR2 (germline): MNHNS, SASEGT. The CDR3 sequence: CASSRGTSGSLNNEQFF. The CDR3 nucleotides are TGTGCCAGCAGTAGGGGGACTAGCGGGAGTTTGAACAATGAGCAGTTCTTC.